This TCR beta chain is from a study of technical replicates of blood from a few donors. The protocol was immunoSEQ multiplex PCR, while the TCRdb copy is restricted to in-frame clones and leaves out a portion. The sample lists around 70,000 clones; about 94% were seen once. V was shortened by 5 bases and J by 6 bases, with 7 bases between the two germline ends. Germline-derived CDR1 and CDR2 are LNHDA and SQIVND (reference sequence). The CDR3 runs 12 residues. The specimen was T cells isolated from PBMCs. V usage is TRBV19 and J usage is TRBJ2-2, with D uncertain. This TCR came from a human donor in good health. Here the CDR3 DNA reads TGTGCCAGTAGTTTCCTCTCCGGGGAGCTGTTTTTT. This encodes CASSFLSGELFF.